Presented here are 7 T cell receptor beta chains from one specimen sequenced in a study of cytotoxic CD8 clonotypes in ibrutinib-treated CLL. TCRdb keeps only in-frame clones here, not all; method: immunoSEQ multiplex PCR. Of over 25,000 clones listed, around 57% are singletons. This specimen consisted of PBMCs, obtained before ibrutinib treatment. These receptor sequences come from a human donor with chronic lymphocytic leukemia.

This chain uses TRBV29-1 with TRBJ1-4, with 9 bases aligning to TRBD1. The CDR3 extends over 13 amino acids. CDR1 is SQVTM and CDR2 is ANQGSEA in the germline V gene. V shed 4 bases, J shed 8 bases, and the junction held 5 bases outside the gene matches. For the CDR3, the DNA is TGCAGCGTTGTGGACAGGGGAAACGAAAAACTGTTTTTT. Residues: CSVVDRGNEKLFF.

CDR3 in amino acids: CASSQDLKGDYEQYF. For the CDR3, the DNA is TGTGCCAGCAGCCAAGACCTTAAGGGGGACTACGAGCAGTACTTC. The chain recombines TRBV4-2 with TRBJ2-7, with D possibly being TRBD1 (6 bases). The CDR3 spans 15 residues. In germline, CDR1 is LGHNA, CDR2 YNFKEQ. With 0 bases removed from V and 3 bases from J, the gap between germline ends came to 12 bases.

The V and J genes are TRBV19 and TRBJ2-1, with D uncertain. The length of the CDR3 is 15 residues. The germline gives CDR1 LNHDA, CDR2 SQIVND (reference sequence). Trimming removed 5 bases from V and 0 bases from J, with 11 bases in between. CDR3 bases: TGTGCCAGTAGTCTCCCCGATCACTCCTACAATGAGCAGTTCTTC. Its translation: CASSLPDHSYNEQFF.

The chain links TRBV7-9 to TRBJ2-2; D is unresolved. Trimming removed 2 bases from V and 4 bases from J, with 5 bases in between. The CDR3 is made up of 13 amino acids. The germline CDR1 and CDR2 sequences are SEHNR and FQNEAQ (reference sequence). CDR3 amino acids: CASSLIVTGELFF. DNA for the CDR3: TGTGCCAGCAGCTTAATTGTCACCGGGGAGCTGTTTTTT. Complete variable domain (other parts from reference TRBV7-9 and TRBJ2-2): DTGVSQNPRHKITKRGQNVTFRCDPISEHNRLYWYRQTLGQGPEFLTYFQNEAQLEKSRLLSDRFSAERPKGSFSTLEIQRTEQGDSAMYLCASSLIVTGELFFGEGSRLTVL.

The V gene is TRBV18, the J gene TRBJ1-2; weak D call: TRBD1 (6 bases). The CDR3 spans 13 residues. Germline CDR1 is KGHSH and CDR2 is LQKENI. Trimming shortened V by 3 bases and J by 6 bases, and 11 bases separated the two germline ends. CDR3 sequence: CASSPEQGNGYTF. The CDR3 coding sequence is TGTGCCAGCTCACCGGAACAGGGTAATGGCTACACCTTC.

This clone is medium-sized by share. The rearrangement uses TRBV2 and TRBJ2-5; D might be TRBD2 (5 bases). Deletions cut 8 bases from V and 2 bases from J, with 18 bases between. CDR1 is SNHLY and CDR2 is FYNNEI in the germline V gene. This CDR3 region has 15 residues. The CDR3 protein is CASRWTAINQETQYF. CDR3 nucleotides: TGTGCCAGCCGGTGGACTGCGATAAATCAAGAGACCCAGTACTTC.

This clone was detected only a few times. CDR3 DNA: TGCGCCAGCAGCCCATCCAGCGGGGGGGGCACAGATACGCAGTATTTT. Translating gives CASSPSSGGGTDTQYF. The chain has TRBV5-1 and TRBJ2-3, with 10 bases that match TRBD2. Trimming took 4 bases from V and 1 from J; bases not matched to a gene: 6. Germline CDR1 SGHRS, CDR2 YFSETQ. The CDR3 contains 16 residues.